These T cell receptor beta chains were read from a single sample in a study of response to subunit inactivated influenza vaccine. From the RT-PCR reads, TCRdb called clonotypes with MiXCR, one entry per CDR3 protein. The table shows roughly 500,000 distinct CDR3 sequences, with 15% to 20% occurring only once. Sample: CD4+ T cells sorted from PBMCs, taken about 23 months after vaccination. The receptors were gathered from a man between 50 and 75 years old who received an inactivated influenza vaccine. CDR3s include the opening cysteine and the closing phenylalanine or tryptophan. D genes are given only for firm matches. Size is omitted from some rows. Given values are once, few, many or a class for expanded clones.

size,V,J,D,CDR3,DNA
few,TRBV2,TRBJ2-5,.,CASSPRQYRTQETQYF,TGTGCCAGCAGCCCGAGGCAGTATCGAACCCAAGAGACCCAGTACTTC
.,TRBV20-1,TRBJ2-3,TRBD2,CSAPSAPGRKADTQYF,TGCAGTGCCCCCTCCGCCCCCGGGAGGAAAGCAGATACGCAGTATTTT
.,TRBV7-9,TRBJ2-1,.,CASSPEVYNEQFF,TGTGCCAGCAGCCCGGAAGTATACAATGAGCAGTTCTTC
few,TRBV20-1,TRBJ2-3,.,CSAPLSGTDTQYF,TGCAGTGCTCCCTTAAGCGGCACAGATACGCAGTATTTT
.,TRBV29-1,TRBJ1-2,.,CSAERRTVDGYTF,TGCAGCGCCGAGCGCAGGACGGTGGACGGCTACACCTTC
.,TRBV7-2,TRBJ2-5,.,CASSLRRQNQETQYF,TGTGCCAGCAGCTTACGGCGACAGAACCAAGAGACCCAGTACTTC
.,TRBV4-2,TRBJ1-4,TRBD1,CASSQDRTGAKEKLFF,TGTGCCAGCAGCCAAGACAGGACAGGGGCGAAAGAAAAACTGTTTTTT
.,TRBV7-8,TRBJ2-1,.,CASSSATRANEQFF,TGTGCCAGCAGCTCAGCGACTAGAGCAAATGAGCAGTTCTTC
many,TRBV2,TRBJ2-2,TRBD1,CASKGTANTGELFF,TGTGCCAGCAAAGGGACAGCAAACACCGGGGAGCTGTTTTTT
.,TRBV6-1,TRBJ2-5,.,CASSAVTDNPETQYF,TGTGCCAGCAGCGCCGTGACAGATAATCCGGAGACCCAGTACTTC
.,TRBV7-6,TRBJ2-2,.,CASSLARAGTGELFF,TGTGCCAGCAGCTTAGCCAGGGCGGGCACCGGGGAGCTGTTTTTT
.,TRBV24-1,TRBJ2-1,TRBD2,CATSEPSGVKVNEQFF,TGTGCCACCAGTGAACCTAGCGGGGTGAAGGTGAATGAGCAGTTCTTC
few,TRBV7-9,TRBJ2-1,.,CASSLAYGTINEQFF,TGTGCCAGCAGCTTAGCTTACGGAACAATCAATGAGCAGTTCTTC
.,TRBV10-3,TRBJ1-4,.,CAISDASGGPRDEKLFF,TGTGCCATCAGTGACGCCTCCGGCGGCCCTCGGGATGAAAAACTGTTTTTT
.,TRBV12-3/TRBV12-4,TRBJ1-2,TRBD1,CASSSSTGNYGYTF,TGTGCCAGCAGTAGTTCGACAGGGAACTATGGCTACACCTTC
few,TRBV3-1,TRBJ2-6,.,CASSQDSWGTPLGANVLTF,TGTGCCAGCAGCCAAGATTCGTGGGGCACCCCTCTTGGGGCCAACGTCCTGACTTTC
.,TRBV4-3,TRBJ2-5,TRBD2,CASSQDPGLAGVEETQYF,TGCGCCAGCAGCCAAGACCCCGGACTAGCGGGGGTTGAAGAGACCCAGTACTTC
few,TRBV10-3,TRBJ2-5,TRBD1,CAIRRQGSQETQYF,TGTGCCATCAGGAGACAGGGGTCCCAAGAGACCCAGTACTTC
few,TRBV5-6,TRBJ2-1,TRBD1,CASSLRDRGEDEQFF,TGTGCCAGCAGCTTAAGAGACAGGGGGGAAGATGAGCAGTTCTTC
.,TRBV6-5,TRBJ2-2,.,CASSYSGRSITGELFF,TGTGCCAGCAGTTACTCGGGTAGATCGATCACCGGGGAGCTGTTTTTT
many,TRBV12-3/TRBV12-4,TRBJ1-2,.,CASSPAFYGYTF,TGTGCCAGCAGTCCAGCCTTCTATGGCTACACCTTC
few,TRBV5-6,TRBJ2-1,.,CASSLAIRENEQFF,TGTGCCAGCAGCTTGGCCATTAGGGAAAATGAGCAGTTCTTC
many,TRBV5-1,TRBJ2-2,.,CASSLDTPDTGELFF,TGCGCCAGCAGCTTGGACACGCCCGACACCGGGGAGCTGTTTTTT
.,TRBV5-1,TRBJ2-1,TRBD2,CASSVASGGPYNEQFF,TGCGCCAGCAGCGTGGCTAGCGGGGGGCCCTACAATGAGCAGTTCTTC
many,TRBV5-1,TRBJ2-5,.,CASSLGQFQETQYF,TGCGCCAGCAGCTTGGGCCAGTTCCAAGAGACCCAGTACTTC
many,TRBV6-2/TRBV6-3,TRBJ1-5,.,CASTDRFNQPQHF,TGTGCCAGTACAGACAGGTTCAATCAGCCCCAGCATTTT
once,TRBV9,TRBJ2-2,TRBD1,CASSVAGRGQGTGELFF,TGTGCCAGCAGCGTAGCGGGCAGGGGGCAGGGCACCGGGGAGCTGTTTTTT
few,TRBV29-1,TRBJ2-1,TRBD2,CSVGLARGYNEQFF,TGCAGCGTTGGACTAGCCCGGGGATACAATGAGCAGTTCTTC
few,TRBV18,TRBJ1-1,.,CASSPGHMNTEAFF,TGTGCCAGCTCACCGGGACACATGAACACTGAAGCTTTCTTT
.,TRBV12-3/TRBV12-4,TRBJ1-2,TRBD1,CASSTGGRYCGYTF,TGTGCCAGTTCCACAGGGGGGAGGTACTGTGGCTACACCTTC
many,TRBV5-1,TRBJ2-2,TRBD2,CASSLGLADGELFF,TGCGCCAGCAGCTTGGGACTAGCTGACGGGGAGCTGTTTTTT
.,TRBV7-9,TRBJ2-1,.,CASSPGAGRSEQFF,TGTGCCAGCAGCCCGGGGGCCGGGCGCAGTGAGCAGTTCTTC
few,TRBV12-3/TRBV12-4,TRBJ2-1,TRBD1,CASSLVQGQNNEQFF,TGTGCCAGCAGTTTAGTACAGGGACAGAACAATGAGCAGTTCTTC
few,TRBV7-2,TRBJ2-5,.,CASSPSGLTSFYGTQYF,TGTGCCAGCAGTCCTTCGGGCTTGACGTCATTTTACGGGACCCAGTACTTC
few,TRBV10-3,TRBJ2-4,.,CAISEENSRDIQYF,TGTGCCATCAGTGAGGAGAACTCCCGCGACATTCAGTACTTC
few,TRBV7-2,TRBJ2-3,.,CASSFRGPDTQYF,TGTGCCAGCAGCTTCAGGGGTCCAGATACGCAGTATTTT
.,TRBV5-1,TRBJ1-1,.,CASSHTGTGTEAFF,TGCGCCAGCAGCCACACAGGGACGGGGACTGAAGCTTTCTTT
few,TRBV4-3,TRBJ1-1,.,CASSQDGEMNTEAFF,TGCGCCAGCAGCCAAGACGGGGAAATGAACACTGAAGCTTTCTTT
.,TRBV2,TRBJ2-3,.,CASIDRPQYF,TGTGCCAGCATTGATCGGCCGCAGTATTTT
.,TRBV5-4,TRBJ2-5,.,CASSRQGLVQETQYF,TGTGCCAGCAGCCGACAGGGACTGGTCCAAGAGACCCAGTACTTC
few,TRBV29-1,TRBJ2-5,.,CSVTKGREAKTQYF,TGCAGCGTCACAAAGGGTAGGGAAGCGAAGACCCAGTACTTC
few,TRBV2,TRBJ2-7,TRBD2,CASSDPSGSYYEQYF,TGTGCCAGCAGTGATCCTAGCGGGAGTTACTACGAGCAGTACTTC
many,TRBV5-1,TRBJ2-7,TRBD1,CASSFRDSRNDEQYF,TGCGCCAGCAGCTTTCGGGACAGTCGGAACGACGAGCAGTACTTC
.,TRBV4-3,TRBJ2-1,.,CASSQAPRNEQFF,TGCGCCAGCAGCCAAGCCCCGAGGAATGAGCAGTTCTTC
few,TRBV20-1,TRBJ2-5,.,CSASGGTSQETQYF,TGCAGTGCTAGCGGCGGGACCTCGCAAGAGACCCAGTACTTC
few,TRBV6-6,TRBJ1-5,.,CASNTHNQPQHF,TGTGCCAGCAACACCCACAATCAGCCCCAGCATTTT